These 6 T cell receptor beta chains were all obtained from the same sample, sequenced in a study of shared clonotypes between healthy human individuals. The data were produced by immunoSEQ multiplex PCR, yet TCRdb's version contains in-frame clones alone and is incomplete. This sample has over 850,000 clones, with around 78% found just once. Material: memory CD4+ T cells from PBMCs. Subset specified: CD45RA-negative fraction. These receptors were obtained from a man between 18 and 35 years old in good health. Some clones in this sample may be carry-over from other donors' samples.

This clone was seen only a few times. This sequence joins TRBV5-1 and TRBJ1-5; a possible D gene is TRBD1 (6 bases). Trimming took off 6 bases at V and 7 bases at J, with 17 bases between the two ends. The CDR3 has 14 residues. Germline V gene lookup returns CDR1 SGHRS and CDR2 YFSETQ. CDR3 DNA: TGCGCCAGCACCCAACAGGGAGAAGGGCAGCCCCAGCATTTT. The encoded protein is CASTQQGEGQPQHF.

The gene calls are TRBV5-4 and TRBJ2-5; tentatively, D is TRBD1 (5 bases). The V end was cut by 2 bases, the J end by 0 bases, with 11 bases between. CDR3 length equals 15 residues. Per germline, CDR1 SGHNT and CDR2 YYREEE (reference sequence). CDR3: CASSFRQKYQETQYF. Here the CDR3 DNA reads TGTGCCAGCAGCTTTCGACAGAAGTACCAAGAGACCCAGTACTTC.

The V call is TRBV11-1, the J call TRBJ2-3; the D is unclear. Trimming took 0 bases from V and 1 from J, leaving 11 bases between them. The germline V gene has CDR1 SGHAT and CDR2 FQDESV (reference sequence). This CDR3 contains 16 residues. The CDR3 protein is CASSLAFLFGTDTQYF. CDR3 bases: TGTGCCAGCAGCTTAGCTTTTCTCTTCGGCACAGATACGCAGTATTTT.

DNA of the CDR3: TGTGCCAGCACTACTAGCGGGATATGGGATGAGCAGTTCTTC. Protein sequence: CASTTSGIWDEQFF. The V call is TRBV28, the J call TRBJ2-1, with 10 bases matching TRBD2. In germline, CDR1 is MDHEN, CDR2 SYDVKM. After removal of 7 bases from V and 8 bases from J, the junction contained 8 bases not matched to a gene. The CDR3 length is 14 residues. The full variable domain, its missing parts supplied by reference TRBV28 and TRBJ2-1, is DVKVTQSSRYLVKRTGEKVFLECVQDMDHENMFWYRQDPGLGLRLIYFSYDVKMKEKGDIPEGYSVSREKKERFSLILESASTNQTSMYLCASTTSGIWDEQFFGPGTRLTVL.

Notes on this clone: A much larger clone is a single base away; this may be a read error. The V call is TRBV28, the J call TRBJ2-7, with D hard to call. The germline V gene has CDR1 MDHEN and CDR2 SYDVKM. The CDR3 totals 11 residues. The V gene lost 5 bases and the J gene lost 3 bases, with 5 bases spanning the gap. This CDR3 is CASSTNYEQYF. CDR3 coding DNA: TGTGCCAGCAGTACCAACTACGAGCAGTACTTC.

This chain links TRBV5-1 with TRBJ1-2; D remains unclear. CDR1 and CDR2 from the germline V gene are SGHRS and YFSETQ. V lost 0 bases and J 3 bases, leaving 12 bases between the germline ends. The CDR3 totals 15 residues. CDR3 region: CASSLAGSPDYGYTF. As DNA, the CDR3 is TGCGCCAGCAGCTTGGCCGGGTCTCCGGACTATGGCTACACCTTC.